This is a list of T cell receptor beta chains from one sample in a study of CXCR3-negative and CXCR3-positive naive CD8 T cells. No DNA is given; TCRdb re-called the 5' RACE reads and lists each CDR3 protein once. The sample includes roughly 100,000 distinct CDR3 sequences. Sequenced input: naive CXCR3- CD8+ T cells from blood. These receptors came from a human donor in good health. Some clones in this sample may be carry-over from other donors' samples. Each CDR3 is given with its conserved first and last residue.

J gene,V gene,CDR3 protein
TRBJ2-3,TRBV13,CASSDTSGGAIDTQYF
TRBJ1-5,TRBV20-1,CSARDGPGQPQHF
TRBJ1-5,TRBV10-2,CASSEMFPQPQHF
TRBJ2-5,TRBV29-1,CSALGWARGTQYF
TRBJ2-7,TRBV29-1,CSALGQGVDEQYF
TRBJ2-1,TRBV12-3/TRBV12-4,CASRFSREGRGSYNEQFF
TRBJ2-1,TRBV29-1,CSVPTSGRANEQFF
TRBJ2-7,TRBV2,CASKDGADYEQYF
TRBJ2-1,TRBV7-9,CASSAPDEQFF
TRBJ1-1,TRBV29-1,CSVFRGDTEAFF
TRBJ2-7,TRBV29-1,CSVEEPDTYEQYF
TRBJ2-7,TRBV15,CATSRVGASGYYEQYF
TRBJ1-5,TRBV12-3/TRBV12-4,CASSPTGPLGNQPQHF
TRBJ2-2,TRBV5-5,CASSLEGAGELFF
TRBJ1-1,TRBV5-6,CASSSWGDKYTEAFF
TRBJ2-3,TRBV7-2,CASSMTSGGTDTQYF
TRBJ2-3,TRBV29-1,CSVRSGKVYATDTQYF
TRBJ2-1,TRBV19,CASSGGQIDNEQFF
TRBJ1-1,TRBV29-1,CSVLDRVGNAFF
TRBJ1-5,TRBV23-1,CASSQLGTVQPQHF
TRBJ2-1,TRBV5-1,CASSPGVAGGYNEQFF
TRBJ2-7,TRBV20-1,CSARDPGTPLDEQYF
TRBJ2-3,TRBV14,CASSQDFASTDTQYF
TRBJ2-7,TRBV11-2,CASSPFAQSVYEQYF
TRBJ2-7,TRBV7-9,CASSKQGYEQYF
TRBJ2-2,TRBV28,CASSSSLSGGELFF
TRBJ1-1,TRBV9,CASSVRPGTEAFF
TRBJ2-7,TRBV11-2,CASSSLSQGRVDEQYF